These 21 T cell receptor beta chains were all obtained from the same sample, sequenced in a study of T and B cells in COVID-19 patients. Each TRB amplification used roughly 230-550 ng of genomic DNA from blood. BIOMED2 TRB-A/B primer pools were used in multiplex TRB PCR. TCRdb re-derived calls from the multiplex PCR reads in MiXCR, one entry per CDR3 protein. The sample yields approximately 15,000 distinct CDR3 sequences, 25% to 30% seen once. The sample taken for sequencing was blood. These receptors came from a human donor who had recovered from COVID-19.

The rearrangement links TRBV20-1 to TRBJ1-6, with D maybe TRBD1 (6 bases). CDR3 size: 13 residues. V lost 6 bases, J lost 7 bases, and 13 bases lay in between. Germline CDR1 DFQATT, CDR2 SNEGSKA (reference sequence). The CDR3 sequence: CSAIRDTNSPLHF. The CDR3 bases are TGCAGTGCCATCAGGGACACCAATTCACCCCTCCACTTT.

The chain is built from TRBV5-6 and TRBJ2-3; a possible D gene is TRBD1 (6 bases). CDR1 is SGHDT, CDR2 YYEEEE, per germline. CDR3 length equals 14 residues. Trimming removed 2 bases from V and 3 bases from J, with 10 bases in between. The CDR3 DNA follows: TGTGCCAGCAGCTTTATAGGACAGACAGATACGCAGTATTTT. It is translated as CASSFIGQTDTQYF.

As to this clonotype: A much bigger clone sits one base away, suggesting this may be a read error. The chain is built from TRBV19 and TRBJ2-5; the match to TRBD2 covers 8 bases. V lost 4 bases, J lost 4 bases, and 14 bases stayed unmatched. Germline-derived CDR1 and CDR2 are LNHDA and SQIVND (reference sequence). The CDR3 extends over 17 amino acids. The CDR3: CASSTQKGGLDVETQYF. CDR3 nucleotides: TGTGCCAGTAGTACACAAAAGGGGGGACTAGATGTAGAGACCCAGTACTTC.

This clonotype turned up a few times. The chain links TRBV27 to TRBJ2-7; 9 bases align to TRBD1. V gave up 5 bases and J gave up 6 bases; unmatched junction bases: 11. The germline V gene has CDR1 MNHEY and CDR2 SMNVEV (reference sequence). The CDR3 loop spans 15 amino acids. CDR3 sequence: CASSARGQGFFEQYF. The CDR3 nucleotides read TGTGCCAGCAGTGCCAGAGGACAGGGGTTCTTCGAGCAGTACTTC.

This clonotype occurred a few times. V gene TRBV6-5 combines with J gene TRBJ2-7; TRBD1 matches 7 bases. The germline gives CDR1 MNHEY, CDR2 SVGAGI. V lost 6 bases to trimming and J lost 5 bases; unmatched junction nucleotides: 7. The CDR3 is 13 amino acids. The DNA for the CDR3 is TGTGCCAGCAGGAAAGACAGGGTTAACGAGCAGTACTTC. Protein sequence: CASRKDRVNEQYF.

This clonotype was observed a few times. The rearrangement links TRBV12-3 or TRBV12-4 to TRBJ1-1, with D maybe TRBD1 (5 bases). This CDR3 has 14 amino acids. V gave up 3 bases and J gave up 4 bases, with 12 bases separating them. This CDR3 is CASSLNGQGTEAFF. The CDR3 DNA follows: TGTGCCAGCAGTTTGAATGGTCAGGGCACTGAAGCTTTCTTT.

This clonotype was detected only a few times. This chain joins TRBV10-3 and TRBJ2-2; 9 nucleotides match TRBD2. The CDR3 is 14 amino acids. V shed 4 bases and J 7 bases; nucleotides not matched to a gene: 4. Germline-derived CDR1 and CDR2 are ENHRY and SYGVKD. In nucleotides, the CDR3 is TGTGCCATCAGTGGACTAGCGGAAGGCGGGGAGCTGTTTTTT. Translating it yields CAISGLAEGGELFF.

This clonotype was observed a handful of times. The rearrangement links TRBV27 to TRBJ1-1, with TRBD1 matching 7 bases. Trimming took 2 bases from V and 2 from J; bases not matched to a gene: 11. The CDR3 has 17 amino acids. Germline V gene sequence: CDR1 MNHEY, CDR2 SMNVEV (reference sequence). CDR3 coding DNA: TGTGCCAGCAGTTTAGGTGGAGGCACAGGGGTAAACACTGAAGCTTTCTTT. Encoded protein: CASSLGGGTGVNTEAFF.

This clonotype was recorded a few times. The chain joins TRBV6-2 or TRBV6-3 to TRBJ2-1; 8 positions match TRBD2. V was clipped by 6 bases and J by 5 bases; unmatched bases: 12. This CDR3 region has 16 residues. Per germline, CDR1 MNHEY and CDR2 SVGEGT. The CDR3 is CASSKPREGVHNEQFF. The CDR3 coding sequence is TGTGCCAGCAGCAAACCCCGGGAGGGGGTTCACAATGAGCAGTTCTTC.

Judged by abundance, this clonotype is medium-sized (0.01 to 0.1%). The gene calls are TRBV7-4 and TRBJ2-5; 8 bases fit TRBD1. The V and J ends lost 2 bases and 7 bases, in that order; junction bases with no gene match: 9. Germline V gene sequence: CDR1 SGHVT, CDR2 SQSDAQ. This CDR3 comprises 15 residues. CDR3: CASSLRGQDGGTQYF. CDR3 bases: TGTGCCAGCAGCTTAAGGGGACAGGACGGGGGGACCCAGTACTTC.

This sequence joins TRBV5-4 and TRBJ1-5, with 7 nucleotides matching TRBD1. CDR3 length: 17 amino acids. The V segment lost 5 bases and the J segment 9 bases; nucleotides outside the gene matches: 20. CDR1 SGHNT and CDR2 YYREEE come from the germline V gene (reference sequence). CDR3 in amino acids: CASRPKGTDLIFVPQHF. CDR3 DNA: TGTGCCAGCAGGCCCAAGGGGACAGACCTCATTTTTGTGCCCCAGCATTTT.

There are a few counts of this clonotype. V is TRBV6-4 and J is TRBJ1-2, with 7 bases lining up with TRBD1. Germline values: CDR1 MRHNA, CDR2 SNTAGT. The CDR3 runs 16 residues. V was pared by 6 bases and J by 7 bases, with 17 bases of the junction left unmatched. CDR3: CASSLARQGLAGGYTF. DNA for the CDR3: TGTGCCAGCAGCTTAGCCAGACAGGGTCTGGCTGGTGGCTACACCTTC.

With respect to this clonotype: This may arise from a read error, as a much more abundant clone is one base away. The CDR3 DNA reads as TGTGCCAGAAGCCGAATAACCTACGAGCAGTTCTTC. Translating it yields CARSRITYEQFF. J is TRBJ2-1 and V is TRBV6-5; D is uncertain. The CDR3 has 12 amino acids. Germline V gives CDR1 MNHEY, CDR2 SVGAGI. Trimming removed 9 bases at V and 10 bases at J, with 16 bases between.

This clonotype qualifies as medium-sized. The CDR3 loop is CASTTRLADYNEQFF. The CDR3 coding sequence is TGTGCCAGCACTACACGACTAGCGGACTACAATGAGCAGTTCTTC. V and J are TRBV6-5 and TRBJ2-1, with 9 bases identical to TRBD2. CDR3 size: 15 residues. J gave up 3 bases and V 7 bases, and 7 bases lay outside the gene matches. CDR1 is MNHEY and CDR2 is SVGAGI in the germline V gene.

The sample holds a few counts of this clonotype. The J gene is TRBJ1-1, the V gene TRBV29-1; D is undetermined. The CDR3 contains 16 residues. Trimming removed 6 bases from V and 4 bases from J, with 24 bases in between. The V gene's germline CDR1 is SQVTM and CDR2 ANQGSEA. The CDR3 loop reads CSVSLLNNWELTEAFF. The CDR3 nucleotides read TGCAGCGTCTCCCTCCTCAACAACTGGGAACTCACTGAAGCTTTCTTT. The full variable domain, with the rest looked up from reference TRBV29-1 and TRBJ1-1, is SAVISQKPSRDICQRGTSLTIQCQVDSQVTMMFWYRQQPGQSLTLIATANQGSEATYESGFVIDKFPISRPNLTFSTLTVSNMSPEDSSIYLCSVSLLNNWELTEAFFGQGTRLTVV.

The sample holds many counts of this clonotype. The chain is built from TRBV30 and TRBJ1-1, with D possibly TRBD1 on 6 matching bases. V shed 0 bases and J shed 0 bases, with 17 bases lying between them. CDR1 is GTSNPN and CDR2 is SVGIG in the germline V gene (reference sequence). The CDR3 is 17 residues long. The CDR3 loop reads CAWSVVGQSRMNTEAFF. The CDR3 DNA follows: TGTGCCTGGAGTGTAGTCGGACAGAGCAGGATGAACACTGAAGCTTTCTTT.

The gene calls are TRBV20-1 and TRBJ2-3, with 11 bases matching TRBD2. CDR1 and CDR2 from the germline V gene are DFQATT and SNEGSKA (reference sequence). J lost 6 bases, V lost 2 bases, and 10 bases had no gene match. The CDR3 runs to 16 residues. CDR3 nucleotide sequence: TGCAGTGCTAGATGGCCAGCTAGCGGGAGGAAGGATACGCAGTATTTT. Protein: CSARWPASGRKDTQYF.

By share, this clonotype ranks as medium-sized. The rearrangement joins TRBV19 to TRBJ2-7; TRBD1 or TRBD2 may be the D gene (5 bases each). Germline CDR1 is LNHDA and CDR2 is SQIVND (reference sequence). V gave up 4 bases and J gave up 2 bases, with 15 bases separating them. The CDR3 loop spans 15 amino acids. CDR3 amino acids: CASSTYGDGPYEQYF. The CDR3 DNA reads TGTGCCAGTAGTACATACGGGGACGGGCCCTACGAGCAGTACTTC.

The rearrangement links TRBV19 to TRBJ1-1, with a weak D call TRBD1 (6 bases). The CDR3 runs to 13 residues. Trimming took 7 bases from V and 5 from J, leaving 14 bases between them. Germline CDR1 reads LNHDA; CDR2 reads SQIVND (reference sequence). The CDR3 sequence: CASTSGGRTEAFF. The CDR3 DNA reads TGTGCCAGTACATCGGGGGGGCGGACTGAAGCTTTCTTT.

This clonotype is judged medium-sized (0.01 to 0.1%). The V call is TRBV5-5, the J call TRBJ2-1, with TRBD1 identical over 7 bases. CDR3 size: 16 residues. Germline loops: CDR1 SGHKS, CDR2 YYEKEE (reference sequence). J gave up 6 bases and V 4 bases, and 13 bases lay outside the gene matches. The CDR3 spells CASSPGTVGRGNEQFF. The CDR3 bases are TGTGCCAGCAGCCCCGGGACAGTCGGACGGGGCAATGAGCAGTTCTTC. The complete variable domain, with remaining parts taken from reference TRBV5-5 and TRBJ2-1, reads DAGVTQSPTHLIKTRGQQVTLRCSPISGHKSVSWYQQVLGQGPQFIFQYYEKEERGRGNFPDRFSARQFPNYSSELNVNALLLGDSALYLCASSPGTVGRGNEQFFGPGTRLTVL.

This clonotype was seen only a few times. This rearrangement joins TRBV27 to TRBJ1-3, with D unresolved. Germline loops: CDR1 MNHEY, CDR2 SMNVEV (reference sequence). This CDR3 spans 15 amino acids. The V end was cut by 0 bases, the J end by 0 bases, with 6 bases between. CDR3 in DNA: TGTGCCAGCAGTTTATCGGGCAGCTCTGGAAACACCATATATTTT. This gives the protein CASSLSGSSGNTIYF.